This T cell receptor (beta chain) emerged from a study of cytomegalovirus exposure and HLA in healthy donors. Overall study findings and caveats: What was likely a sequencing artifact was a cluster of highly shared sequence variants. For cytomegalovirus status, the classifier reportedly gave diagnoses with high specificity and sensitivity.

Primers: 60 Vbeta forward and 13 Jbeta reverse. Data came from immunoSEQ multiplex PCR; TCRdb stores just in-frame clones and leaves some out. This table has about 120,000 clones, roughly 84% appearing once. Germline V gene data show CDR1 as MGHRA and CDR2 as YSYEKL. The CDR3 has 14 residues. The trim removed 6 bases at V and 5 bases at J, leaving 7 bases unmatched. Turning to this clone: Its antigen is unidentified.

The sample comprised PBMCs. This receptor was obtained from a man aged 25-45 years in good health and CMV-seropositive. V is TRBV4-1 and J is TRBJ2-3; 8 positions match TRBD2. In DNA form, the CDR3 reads TGCGCCAGCAGACTAGGACTAGCTGAAGATACGCAGTATTTT. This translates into CASRLGLAEDTQYF.